This T cell receptor beta chain was profiled in a study of TIL therapy for anti-PD-1-resistant metastatic lung cancer (dated by TCRdb to the early 2020s). Study-level background: Tumors were collected before any PD-1/PD-L1 blockade, after which patients were given nivolumab, and patients who progressed were given lymphodepletion, an infusion of expanded TIL and IL-2. T cell receptor beta sequencing of tumor and peripheral blood was used to follow clonotypes across the tumor, the expanded TIL product and serial blood samples. Enrolled patients had a median age of around 49 years (range 38-75) and a median tumor PD-L1 proportion score of over 5.5%. Across the cohort, whole-exome sequencing showed a median non-synonymous tumor mutation burden of more than 1.3 mutations per megabase. The cohort was composed predominantly of lung adenocarcinoma, with four EGFR-mutant and two ALK-rearranged tumors included, and half of patients were identified as current or former smokers. Results the study describes overall, beyond this receptor: Clonotypes from the infused TIL partially replaced the baseline peripheral repertoire and then declined over months, and persistence showed no apparent association with response. The cohort was highly selected, including more treatment-naive, never-smoker and oncogene-addicted patients than is typical, which limits generalizability. The study protocol defined all tumor marker inferences as exploratory.

TCR beta CDR3 regions were amplified from genomic DNA with the immunoSEQ v3 hsTCRB kit using bias-controlled multiplex PCR. An Illumina NextSeq 500 was used to sequence the TCR libraries, reaching approximately 2 million read pairs at survey level or roughly 5-6.5 million at deep level. For the original study's pipeline: The immunoSEQ Analyzer software assigned V, D and J genes, filtered out non-productive sequences, and reported clonality. Repertoires were compared by productive Simpson clonality and by the Morisita overlap index of productive TRB rearrangements between infused TIL and blood. For each clone in blood, the absolute clonotype count was estimated by multiplying the lymphocyte count by the CD3+ fraction and by the clone's productive frequency. As stored in TCRdb, this immuneACCESS dataset retains in-frame rearrangements with V and J assigned. A fraction of the clones does not appear; measured against another copy, unresolved V genes explain less than half of the discrepancy, and the remainder lacks a known reason. That table supplies the V and J calls and clone size; D and trimming were determined from the DNA. The sample has tens of thousands of clones on record, 79% of them singletons. The top ten clonotypes cover 4.8% of the sample.

Per the publication, the time point label means: pre-treatment sample, taken before nivolumab and TIL therapy. A phase I trial run at two centers enrolled adults with stage 4 NSCLC between late 2017 and January 2020. The samples were obtained from a phase I trial that was single-arm and open-label and tested tumor-infiltrating lymphocyte therapy combined with nivolumab in advanced non-small cell lung cancer. Blood mononuclear cells from EDTA tubes were separated on a Ficoll gradient and snap-frozen as pellets, and DNA was extracted from the cells using a Qiagen mini-prep kit. About this clone itself: The antigen this receptor binds is unknown. No per-base quality is available; no much larger clone lies one base away.

In the germline V gene (reference sequence), CDR1 corresponds to LNHDA and CDR2 to SQIVND. Here V drops 3 bases and J drops 3 bases, and the junction holds 14 bases not matched to any gene. CDR3 length: 17 amino acids, cysteine to phenylalanine. Kept here is only the CDR3 DNA, which spans 51 bases and is read in frame from base 1. The source was blood, collected at baseline. The chain links TRBV19 with TRBJ2-7, and 7 junction bases match TRBD2. The clonotype was recovered from a woman aged 30-79 years with non-small cell lung cancer. In nucleotides, the sequence is TGTGCCAGTAGTATGTCGGCGGGTTTGGGAGGGTACTACGAGCAGTACTTC. Its translation reads: CASSMSAGLGGYYEQYF.